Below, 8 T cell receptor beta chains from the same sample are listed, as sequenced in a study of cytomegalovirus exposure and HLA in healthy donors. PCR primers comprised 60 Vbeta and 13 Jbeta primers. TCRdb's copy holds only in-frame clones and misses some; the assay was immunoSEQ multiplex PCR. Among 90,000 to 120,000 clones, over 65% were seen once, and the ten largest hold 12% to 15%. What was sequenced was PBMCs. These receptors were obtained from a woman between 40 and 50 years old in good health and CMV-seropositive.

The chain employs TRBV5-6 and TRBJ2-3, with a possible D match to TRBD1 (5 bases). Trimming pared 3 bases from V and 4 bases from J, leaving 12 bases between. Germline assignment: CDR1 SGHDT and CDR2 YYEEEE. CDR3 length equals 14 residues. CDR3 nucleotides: TGTGCCAGCAGCTACAGGTTTAAGGCAGATACGCAGTATTTT. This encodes CASSYRFKADTQYF. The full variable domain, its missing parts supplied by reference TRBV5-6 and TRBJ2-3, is DAGVTQSPTHLIKTRGQQVTLRCSPKSGHDTVSWYQQALGQGPQFIFQYYEEEERQRGNFPDRFSGHQFPNYSSELNVNALLLGDSALYLCASSYRFKADTQYFGPGTRLTVL.

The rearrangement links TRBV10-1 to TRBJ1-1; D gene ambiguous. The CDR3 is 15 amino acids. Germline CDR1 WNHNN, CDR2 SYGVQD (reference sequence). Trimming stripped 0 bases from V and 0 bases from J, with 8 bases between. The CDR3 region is CASSESSLMNTEAFF. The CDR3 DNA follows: TGCGCCAGCAGTGAGTCGTCCCTAATGAACACTGAAGCTTTCTTT.

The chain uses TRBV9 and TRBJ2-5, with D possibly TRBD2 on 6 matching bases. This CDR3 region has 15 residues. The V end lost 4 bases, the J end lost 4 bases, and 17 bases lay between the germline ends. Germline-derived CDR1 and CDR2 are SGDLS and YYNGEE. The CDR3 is CASSTGMGGRETQYF. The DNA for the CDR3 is TGTGCCAGCAGCACCGGGATGGGGGGTAGAGAGACCCAGTACTTC.

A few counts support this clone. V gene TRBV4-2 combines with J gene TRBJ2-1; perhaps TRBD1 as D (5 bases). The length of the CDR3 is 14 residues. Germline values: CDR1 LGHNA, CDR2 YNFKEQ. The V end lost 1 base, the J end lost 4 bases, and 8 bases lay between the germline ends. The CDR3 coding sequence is TGTGCCAGCAGCCAAGTTGGACATTACAATGAGCAGTTCTTC. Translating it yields CASSQVGHYNEQFF.

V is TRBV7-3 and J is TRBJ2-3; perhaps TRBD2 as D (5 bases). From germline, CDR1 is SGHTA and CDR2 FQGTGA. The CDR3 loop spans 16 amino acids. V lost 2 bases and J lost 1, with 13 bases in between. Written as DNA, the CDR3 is TGTGCCAGCAGCTTAGTCCCTAGCCCCCGCACAGATACGCAGTATTTT. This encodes CASSLVPSPRTDTQYF. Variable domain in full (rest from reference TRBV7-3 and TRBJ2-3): GAGVSQTPSNKVTEKGKYVELRCDPISGHTALYWYRQSLGQGPEFLIYFQGTGAADDSGLPNDRFFAVRPEGSVSTLKIQRTERGDSAVYLCASSLVPSPRTDTQYFGPGTRLTVL.

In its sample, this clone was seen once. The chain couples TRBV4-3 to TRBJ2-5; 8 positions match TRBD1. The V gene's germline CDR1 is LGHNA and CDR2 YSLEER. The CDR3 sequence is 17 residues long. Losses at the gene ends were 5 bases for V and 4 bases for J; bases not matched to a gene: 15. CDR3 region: CASSSRHGQGNRETQYF. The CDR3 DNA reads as TGCGCCAGCAGCTCCCGTCACGGACAGGGTAATAGAGAGACCCAGTACTTC.

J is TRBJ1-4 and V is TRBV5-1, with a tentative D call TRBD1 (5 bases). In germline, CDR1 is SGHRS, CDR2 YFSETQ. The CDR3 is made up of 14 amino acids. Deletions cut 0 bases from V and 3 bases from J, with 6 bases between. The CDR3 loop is CASSLAGPNEKLFF. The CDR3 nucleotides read TGCGCCAGCAGCTTGGCAGGGCCTAATGAAAAACTGTTTTTT.

CDR3 amino acids: CASSLERGSTDTQYF. The DNA for the CDR3 is TGTGCCAGCAGCTTAGAGCGGGGGAGCACAGATACGCAGTATTTT. V and J are TRBV6-5 and TRBJ2-3; 8 bases align to TRBD2. V trimming: 6 bases; J trimming: 0 bases; junction bases outside the gene matches: 5. Germline V gene sequence: CDR1 MNHEY, CDR2 SVGAGI. CDR3 length: 15 amino acids.